Included here is one T cell receptor beta chain sequence, with context. Antigen specificity is unknown. This CDR3 spans 14 amino acids. The junction had 8 bases not matched to a gene; V was cut back by 8 bases and J by 5 bases. Germline V gene lookup returns CDR1 ENHRY and CDR2 SYGVKD. This sample is part of a study of cytomegalovirus exposure and HLA in healthy donors. Overall study results and limits: Analyses of presence and absence presupposed an approximately uniform sequencing depth across donors.

PCR involved 60 Vbeta and 13 Jbeta primers. Profiling relied on immunoSEQ multiplex PCR, and the TCRdb table lists in-frame clones only, not all of them. Of under 200,000 clones listed, about three quarters are singletons. The sequenced sample was PBMCs. The origin of this receptor is a woman between 45 and 65 years old in good health and CMV-seropositive. The V and J genes are TRBV10-3 and TRBJ1-2; 10 nucleotides agree with TRBD1. The CDR3 reads CAIASTGGEYGYTF. The CDR3 nucleotides are TGTGCCATCGCGTCGACAGGGGGCGAGTATGGCTACACCTTC.